These 7 T cell receptor delta chains originate from one sample sequenced in a study of Vδ1+ human thymocytes (dated by TCRdb to between 2017 and 2018). Broader findings and caveats from the paper: In contrast to oligoclonal peripheral blood repertoires, thymic TRG and TRD repertoires appeared to be highly polyclonal with Gaussian CDR3 length distributions.

Antigens for these TCRs are unknown. Sequencing was performed on an Illumina MiSeq. RNA extraction was performed with the RNeasy mini kit, and reverse transcription was done with Superscript III. To generate the CDR3 amplicons, a multiplex PCR was run using pooled V-gene forward primers together with a constant-region reverse primer that carried Illumina adaptor overhangs. TCRdb reprocessed the public reads with the caller CATT; rows with the same DNA were merged afterwards. This sample is represented by 23,000 or so delta-chain clones; 25% to 30% of them were singletons. Roughly 1.5% of the sample is in the top ten clones. Source material: Vdelta1+ gamma-delta thymocytes from the thymus. The label giving this sample's cell subset or site can be read as: FACS-sorted CD3+ TCRalphabeta- TCRVdelta1+ TCRVdelta2- thymocytes. The source of these receptors is a boy less than two years old who had congenital heart surgery.

The genes are TRDV1 and TRDJ1, with 8 bases aligning to TRDD3. The V gene end was trimmed by 0 bases and the J gene end by 1 base; junction bases not matched to a gene: 31. This CDR3 contains 25 residues. Germline V gene sequence: CDR1 TSWWSYY, CDR2 QGS. CDR3 bases: TGTGCTCTTGGGGAACTATGGGTTCCACAGCCCGTGGTGGGGGATCTCCCCGAATTCACCGATAAACTCATCTTT. Protein sequence: CALGELWVPQPVVGDLPEFTDKLIF.

This clone was counted between two and nine times. This chain connects TRDV1 to TRDJ1; no reliable D call. CDR1 is TSWWSYY, CDR2 QGS, per germline. This CDR3 is 13 amino acids long. Trimming stripped 1 base from V and 8 bases from J, with 11 bases between. The CDR3 here is CALGEPARGKLIF. The CDR3 nucleotides are TGTGCTCTTGGGGAACCCGCGAGAGGCAAACTCATCTTT.

The chain carries TRDV1 and TRDJ1; TRDD2 matches at 9 bases. Germline-derived CDR1 and CDR2 are TSWWSYY and QGS. The junction had 23 bases not matched to a gene; V was cut back by 1 base and J by 2 bases. The CDR3 length is 22 residues. This CDR3 is CALGEPRRPSYDLQGDTDKLIF. For the CDR3, the DNA is TGTGCTCTTGGGGAACCCCGAAGGCCTTCCTACGATTTGCAGGGGGATACCGATAAACTCATCTTT.

This clone was seen a handful of times. The V gene is TRDV1, the J gene TRDJ1; D call uncertain. V dropped 2 bases and J dropped 0 bases, with 16 bases sitting between them. The CDR3 consists of 17 residues. The V gene's germline CDR1 is TSWWSYY and CDR2 QGS. CDR3: CALGELGRRAYTDKLIF. CDR3 sequence (DNA): TGTGCTCTTGGGGAATTGGGCCGGAGGGCCTACACCGATAAACTCATCTTT.

V gene TRDV1 combines with J gene TRDJ1; 7 bases map to TRDD2. This CDR3 is 17 amino acids long. The V and J ends lost 2 bases and 2 bases, in that order; junction bases with no gene match: 11. Germline V CDR1 and CDR2: TSWWSYY, QGS. The CDR3 bases are TGTGCTCTTGGGGAAAATTCCTACAGGGTTGGGACCGATAAACTCATCTTT. It specifies CALGENSYRVGTDKLIF.

Within the sample, this clone is medium-sized. The chain recombines TRDV1 with TRDJ1, with D perhaps matching TRDD2 or TRDD3 (5 bases each). Between the trimmed V and J ends, which lost 1 base and 2 bases, there was a span of 32 bases. The germline CDR1 and CDR2 sequences are TSWWSYY and QGS. This CDR3 has 22 amino acids. CDR3 DNA sequence: TGTGCTCTTGGGGAACCAGTGGGGAGAAAGGGCCTACCCGTTGTGAGGACCGATAAACTCATCTTT. Its translation: CALGEPVGRKGLPVVRTDKLIF.

This clone has just a few counts. Other DNA sequences of this sample code for an identical CDR3. The chain is built from TRDV1 and TRDJ1; 7 bases align to TRDD3. The CDR3 contains 19 residues. The trim removed 5 bases at V and 1 base at J, leaving 19 bases unmatched. Germline lookup yields CDR1 TSWWSYY and CDR2 QGS. The CDR3 loop reads CALGRLANWGPASTDKLIF. The CDR3 coding sequence is TGTGCTCTTGGGAGGCTAGCTAACTGGGGACCCGCGAGCACCGATAAACTCATCTTT.